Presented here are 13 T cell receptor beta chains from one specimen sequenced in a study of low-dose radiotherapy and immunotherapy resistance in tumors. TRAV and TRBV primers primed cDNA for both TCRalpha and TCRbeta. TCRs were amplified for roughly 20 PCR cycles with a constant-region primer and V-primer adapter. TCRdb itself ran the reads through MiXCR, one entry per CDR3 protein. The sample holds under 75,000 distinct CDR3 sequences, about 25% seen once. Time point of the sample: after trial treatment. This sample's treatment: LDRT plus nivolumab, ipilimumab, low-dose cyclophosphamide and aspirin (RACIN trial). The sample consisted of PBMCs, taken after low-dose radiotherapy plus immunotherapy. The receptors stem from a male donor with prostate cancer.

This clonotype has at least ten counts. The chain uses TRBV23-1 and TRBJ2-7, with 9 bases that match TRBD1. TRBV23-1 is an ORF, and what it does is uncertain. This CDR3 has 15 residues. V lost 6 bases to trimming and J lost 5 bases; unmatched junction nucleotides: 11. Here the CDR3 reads CASRKNRGLVHEQYF. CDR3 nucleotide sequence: TGCGCCAGCAGGAAAAACAGGGGGCTAGTCCACGAGCAGTACTTC.

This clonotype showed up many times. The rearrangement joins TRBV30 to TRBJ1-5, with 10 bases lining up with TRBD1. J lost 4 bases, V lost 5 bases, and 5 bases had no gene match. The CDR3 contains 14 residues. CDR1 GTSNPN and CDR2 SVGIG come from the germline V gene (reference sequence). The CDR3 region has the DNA TGTGCCTGGTCCCCGGGACAGGGGAATCAGCCCCAGCATTTT. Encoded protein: CAWSPGQGNQPQHF.

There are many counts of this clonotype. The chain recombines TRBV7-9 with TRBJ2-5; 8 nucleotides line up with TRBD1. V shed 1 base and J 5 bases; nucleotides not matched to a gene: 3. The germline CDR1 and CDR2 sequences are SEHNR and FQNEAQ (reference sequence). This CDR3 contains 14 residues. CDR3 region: CASSLGQGAETQYF. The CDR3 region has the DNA TGTGCCAGCAGCTTAGGGCAGGGGGCGGAGACCCAGTACTTC.

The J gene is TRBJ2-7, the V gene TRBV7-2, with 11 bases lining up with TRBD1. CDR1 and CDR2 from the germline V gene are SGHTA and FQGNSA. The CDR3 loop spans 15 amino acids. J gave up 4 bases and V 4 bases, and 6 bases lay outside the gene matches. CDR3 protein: CASSSRTGGQYEQYF. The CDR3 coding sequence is TGTGCCAGCAGCTCTAGGACAGGGGGCCAGTACGAGCAGTACTTC.

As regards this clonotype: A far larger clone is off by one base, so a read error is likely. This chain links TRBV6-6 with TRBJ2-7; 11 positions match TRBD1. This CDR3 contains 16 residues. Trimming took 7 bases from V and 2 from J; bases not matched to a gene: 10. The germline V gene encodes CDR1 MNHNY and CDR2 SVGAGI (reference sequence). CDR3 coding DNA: TGTGCCAGCAAAAGAGGACCGGGACAGGGGGCCTACGAGCAGTACTTC. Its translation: CASKRGPGQGAYEQYF.

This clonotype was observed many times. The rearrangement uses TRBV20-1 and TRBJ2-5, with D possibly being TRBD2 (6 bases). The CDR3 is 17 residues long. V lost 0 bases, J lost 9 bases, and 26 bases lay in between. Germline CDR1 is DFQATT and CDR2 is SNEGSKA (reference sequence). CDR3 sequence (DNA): TGCAGTGCTAGAGATGTTGACGCGGAGGGGCCCATGATGGCCCAGTACTTC. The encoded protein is CSARDVDAEGPMMAQYF.

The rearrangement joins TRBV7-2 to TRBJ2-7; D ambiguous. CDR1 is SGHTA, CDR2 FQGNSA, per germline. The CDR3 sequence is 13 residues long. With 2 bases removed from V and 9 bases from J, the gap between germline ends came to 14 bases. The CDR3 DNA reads TGTGCCAGCAGCTTACCCAGGACCTCTGTGCAGTACTTC. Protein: CASSLPRTSVQYF.

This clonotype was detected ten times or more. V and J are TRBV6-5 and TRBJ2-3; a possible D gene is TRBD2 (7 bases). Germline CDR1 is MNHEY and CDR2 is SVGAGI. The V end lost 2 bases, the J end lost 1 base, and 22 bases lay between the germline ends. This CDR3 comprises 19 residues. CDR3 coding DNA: TGTGCCAGCAGTTACGATGGGGGGGGCCCTCTCTCCGGCACAGATACGCAGTATTTT. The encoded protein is CASSYDGGGPLSGTDTQYF.

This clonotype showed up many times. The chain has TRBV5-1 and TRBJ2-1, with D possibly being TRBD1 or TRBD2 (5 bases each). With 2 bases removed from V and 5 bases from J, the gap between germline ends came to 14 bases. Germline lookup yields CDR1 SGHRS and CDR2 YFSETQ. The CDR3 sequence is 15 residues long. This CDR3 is CASSFEKGRNNEQFF. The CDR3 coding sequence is TGCGCCAGCAGCTTCGAAAAGGGACGAAACAATGAGCAGTTCTTC.

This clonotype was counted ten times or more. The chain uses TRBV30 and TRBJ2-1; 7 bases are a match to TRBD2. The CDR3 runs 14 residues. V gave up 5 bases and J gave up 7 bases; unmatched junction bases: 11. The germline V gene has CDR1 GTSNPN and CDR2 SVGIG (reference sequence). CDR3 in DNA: TGTGCCTGGGGGATGTCGGGAGCGGGGAATGAGCAGTTCTTC. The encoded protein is CAWGMSGAGNEQFF.

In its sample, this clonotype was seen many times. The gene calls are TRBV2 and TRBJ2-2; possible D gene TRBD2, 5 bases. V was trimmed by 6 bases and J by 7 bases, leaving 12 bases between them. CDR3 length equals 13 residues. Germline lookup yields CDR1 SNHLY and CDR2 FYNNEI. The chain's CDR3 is CASSRTPLGELFF. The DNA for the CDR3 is TGTGCCAGCAGCCGGACTCCTCTCGGGGAGCTGTTTTTT. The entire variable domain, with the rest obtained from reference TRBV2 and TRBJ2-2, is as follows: EPEVTQTPSHQVTQMGQEVILRCVPISNHLYFYWYRQILGQKVEFLVSFYNNEISEKSEIFDDQFSVERPDGSNFTLKIRSTKLEDSAMYFCASSRTPLGELFFGEGSRLTVL.

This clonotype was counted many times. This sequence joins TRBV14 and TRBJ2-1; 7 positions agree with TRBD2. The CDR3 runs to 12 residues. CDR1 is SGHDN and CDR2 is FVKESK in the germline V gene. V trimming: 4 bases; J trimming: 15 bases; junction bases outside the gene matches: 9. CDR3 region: CASSRRDYPPFF. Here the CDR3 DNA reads TGTGCCAGCAGCCGTAGGGACTATCCTCCGTTCTTC.

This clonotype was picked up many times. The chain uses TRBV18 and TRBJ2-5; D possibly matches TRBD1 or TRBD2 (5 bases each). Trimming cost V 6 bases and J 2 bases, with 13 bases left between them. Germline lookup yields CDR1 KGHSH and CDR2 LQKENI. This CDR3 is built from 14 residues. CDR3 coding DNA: TGTGCCAGCTCCTTAGGGACGGCGCAAGAGACCCAGTACTTC. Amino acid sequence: CASSLGTAQETQYF.